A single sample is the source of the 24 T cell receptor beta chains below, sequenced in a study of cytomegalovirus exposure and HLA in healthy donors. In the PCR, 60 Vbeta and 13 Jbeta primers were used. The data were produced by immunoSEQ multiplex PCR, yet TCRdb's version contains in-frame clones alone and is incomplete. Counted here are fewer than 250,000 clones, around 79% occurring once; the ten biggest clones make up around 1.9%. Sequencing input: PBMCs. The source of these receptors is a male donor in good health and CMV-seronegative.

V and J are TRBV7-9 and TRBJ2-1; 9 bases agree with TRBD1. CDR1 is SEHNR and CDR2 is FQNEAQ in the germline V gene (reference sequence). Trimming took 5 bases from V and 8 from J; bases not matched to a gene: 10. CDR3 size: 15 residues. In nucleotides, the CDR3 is TGTGCCAGCAGCCTGGGACAGGGAAGGAGGGATGAGCAGTTCTTC. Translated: CASSLGQGRRDEQFF.

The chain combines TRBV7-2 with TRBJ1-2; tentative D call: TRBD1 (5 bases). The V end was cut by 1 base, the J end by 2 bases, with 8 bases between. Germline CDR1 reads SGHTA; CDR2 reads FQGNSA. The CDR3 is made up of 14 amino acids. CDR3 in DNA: TGTGCCAGCAGCTTAGAATCAGGGAACTATGGCTACACCTTC. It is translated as CASSLESGNYGYTF.

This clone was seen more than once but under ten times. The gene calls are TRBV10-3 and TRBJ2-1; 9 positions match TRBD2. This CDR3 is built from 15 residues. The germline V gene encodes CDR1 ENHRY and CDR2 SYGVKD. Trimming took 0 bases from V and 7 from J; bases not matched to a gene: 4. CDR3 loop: CAISESDSGGNEQFF. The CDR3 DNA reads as TGTGCCATCAGTGAGTCTGATAGCGGGGGAAATGAGCAGTTCTTC.

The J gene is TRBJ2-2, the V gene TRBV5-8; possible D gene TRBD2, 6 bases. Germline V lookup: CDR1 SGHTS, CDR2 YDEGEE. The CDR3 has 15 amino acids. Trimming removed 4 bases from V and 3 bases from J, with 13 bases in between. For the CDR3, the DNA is TGTGCCAGCAGCCGGCGGGATCGGTACACCGGGGAGCTGTTTTTT. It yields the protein CASSRRDRYTGELFF. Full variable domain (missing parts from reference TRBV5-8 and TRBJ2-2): EAGVTQSPTHLIKTRGQQATLRCSPISGHTSVYWYQQALGLGLQFLLWYDEGEERNRGNFPPRFSGRQFPNYSSELNVNALELEDSALYLCASSRRDRYTGELFFGEGSRLTVL.

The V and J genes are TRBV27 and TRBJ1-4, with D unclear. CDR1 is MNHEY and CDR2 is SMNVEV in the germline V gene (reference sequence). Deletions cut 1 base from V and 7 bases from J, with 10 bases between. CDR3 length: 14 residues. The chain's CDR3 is CASSLFPISEKLFF. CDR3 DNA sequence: TGTGCCAGCAGTTTATTCCCTATAAGTGAAAAACTGTTTTTT.

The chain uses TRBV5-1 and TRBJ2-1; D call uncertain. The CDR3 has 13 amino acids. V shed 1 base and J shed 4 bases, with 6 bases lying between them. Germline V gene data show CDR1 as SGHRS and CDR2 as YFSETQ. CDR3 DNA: TGCGCCAGCAGCTTGTCGACATACAATGAGCAGTTCTTC. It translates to CASSLSTYNEQFF.

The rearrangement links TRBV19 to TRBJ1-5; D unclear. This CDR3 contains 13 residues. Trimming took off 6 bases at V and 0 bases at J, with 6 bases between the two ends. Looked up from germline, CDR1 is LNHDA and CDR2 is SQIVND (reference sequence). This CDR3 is CASSDNSNQPQHF. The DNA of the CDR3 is TGTGCCAGTAGCGACAATAGCAATCAGCCCCAGCATTTT.

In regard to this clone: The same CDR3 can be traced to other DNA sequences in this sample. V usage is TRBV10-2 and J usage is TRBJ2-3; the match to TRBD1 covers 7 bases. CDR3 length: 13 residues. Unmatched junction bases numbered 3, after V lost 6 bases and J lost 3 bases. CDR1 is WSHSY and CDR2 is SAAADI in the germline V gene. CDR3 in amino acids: CASSRQGTDTQYF. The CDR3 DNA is TGCGCCAGCAGCAGACAGGGAACAGATACGCAGTATTTT.

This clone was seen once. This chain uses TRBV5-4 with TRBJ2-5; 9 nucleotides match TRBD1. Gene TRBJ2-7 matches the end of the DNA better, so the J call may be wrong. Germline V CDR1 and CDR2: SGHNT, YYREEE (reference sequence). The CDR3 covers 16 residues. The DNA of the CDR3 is TGTGCCAGCAGCTTGGCCTGGGACAGGGTGAACTCCGAGCAGTACTTC. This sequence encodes CASSLAWDRVNSEQYF.

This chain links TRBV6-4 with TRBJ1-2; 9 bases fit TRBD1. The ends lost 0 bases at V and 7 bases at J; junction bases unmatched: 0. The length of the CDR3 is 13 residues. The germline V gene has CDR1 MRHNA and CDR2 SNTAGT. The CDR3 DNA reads TGTGCCAGCAGTGACTCGGACAGGGGTGGCTACACCTTC. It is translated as CASSDSDRGGYTF.

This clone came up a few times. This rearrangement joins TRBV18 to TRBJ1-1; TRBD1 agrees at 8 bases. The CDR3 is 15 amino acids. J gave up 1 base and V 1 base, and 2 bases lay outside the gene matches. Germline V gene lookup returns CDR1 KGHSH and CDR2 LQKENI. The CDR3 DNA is TGTGCCAGCTCACCACGGGACAGGACGAACACTGAAGCTTTCTTT. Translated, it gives CASSPRDRTNTEAFF.

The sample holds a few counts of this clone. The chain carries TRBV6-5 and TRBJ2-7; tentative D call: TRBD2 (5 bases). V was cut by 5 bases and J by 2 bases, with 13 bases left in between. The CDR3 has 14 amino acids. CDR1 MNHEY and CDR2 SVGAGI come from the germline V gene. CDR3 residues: CASSPSGNTYEQYF. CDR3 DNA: TGTGCCAGCAGTCCCTCCGGGAACACCTACGAGCAGTACTTC.

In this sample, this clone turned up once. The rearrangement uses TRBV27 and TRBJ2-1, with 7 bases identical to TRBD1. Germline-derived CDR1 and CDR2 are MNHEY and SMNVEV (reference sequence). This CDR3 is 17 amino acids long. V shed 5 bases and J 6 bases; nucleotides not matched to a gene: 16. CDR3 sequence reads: CASSKVSTGYFPNEQFF. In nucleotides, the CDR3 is TGTGCCAGCAGTAAGGTCTCGACAGGGTATTTTCCCAATGAGCAGTTCTTC.

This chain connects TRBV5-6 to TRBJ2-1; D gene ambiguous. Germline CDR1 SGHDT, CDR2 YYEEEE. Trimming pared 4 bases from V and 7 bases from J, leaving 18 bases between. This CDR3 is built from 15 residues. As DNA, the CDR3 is TGTGCCAGCAGCCCCGCTCAATGGAGTTGTAATGAGCAGTTCTTC. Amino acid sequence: CASSPAQWSCNEQFF.

Here the CDR3 DNA reads TGTGCCAGCAGCGTAGAGACTAGCGGGACCCCCCACGAGCAGTACTTC. Translated: CASSVETSGTPHEQYF. This rearrangement joins TRBV9 to TRBJ2-7, with TRBD2 matching over 11 bases. Germline CDR1 SGDLS, CDR2 YYNGEE. The junction had 7 bases not matched to a gene; V was cut back by 0 bases and J by 5 bases. The CDR3 extends over 16 amino acids.

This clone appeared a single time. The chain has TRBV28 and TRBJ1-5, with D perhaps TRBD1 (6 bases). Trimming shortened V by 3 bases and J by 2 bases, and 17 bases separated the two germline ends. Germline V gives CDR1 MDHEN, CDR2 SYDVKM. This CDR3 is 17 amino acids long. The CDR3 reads CASSFWARGNGNQPQHF. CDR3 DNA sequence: TGTGCCAGCAGTTTTTGGGCAAGGGGGAACGGCAATCAGCCCCAGCATTTT. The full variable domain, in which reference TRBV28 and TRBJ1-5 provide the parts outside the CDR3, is DVKVTQSSRYLVKRTGEKVFLECVQDMDHENMFWYRQDPGLGLRLIYFSYDVKMKEKGDIPEGYSVSREKKERFSLILESASTNQTSMYLCASSFWARGNGNQPQHFGDGTRLSIL.

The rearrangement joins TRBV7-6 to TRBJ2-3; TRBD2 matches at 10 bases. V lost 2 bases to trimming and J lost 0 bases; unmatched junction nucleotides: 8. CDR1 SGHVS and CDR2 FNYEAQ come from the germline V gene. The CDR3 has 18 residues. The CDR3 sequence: CASSLRLAGVTSTDTQYF. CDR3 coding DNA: TGTGCCAGCAGCTTAAGGCTAGCGGGGGTAACTAGCACAGATACGCAGTATTTT.

CDR3 nucleotide sequence: TGTGCCAGCAGCCCTACAGGACAAGCTAACTATGGCTACACCTTC. Its protein product is CASSPTGQANYGYTF. This chain joins TRBV7-3 and TRBJ1-2; TRBD1 is a possible D gene (5 bases). Germline lookup yields CDR1 SGHTA and CDR2 FQGTGA. This CDR3 is built from 15 residues. The ends were cut back, 5 bases at V and 0 bases at J, with 13 bases in the middle.

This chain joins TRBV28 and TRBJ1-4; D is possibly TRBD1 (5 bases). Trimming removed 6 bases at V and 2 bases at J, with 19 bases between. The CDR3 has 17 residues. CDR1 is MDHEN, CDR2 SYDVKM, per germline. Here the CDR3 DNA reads TGTGCCAGCAGCTCCCAGACAGAGTGGGTTACTAATGAAAAACTGTTTTTT. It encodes CASSSQTEWVTNEKLFF.

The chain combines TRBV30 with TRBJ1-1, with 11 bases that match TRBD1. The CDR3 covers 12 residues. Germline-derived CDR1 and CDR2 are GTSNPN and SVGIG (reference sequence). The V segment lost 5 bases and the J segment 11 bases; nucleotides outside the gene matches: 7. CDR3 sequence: CAWHRDRGVAFF. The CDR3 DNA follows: TGTGCCTGGCACCGGGACAGGGGGGTCGCTTTCTTT.

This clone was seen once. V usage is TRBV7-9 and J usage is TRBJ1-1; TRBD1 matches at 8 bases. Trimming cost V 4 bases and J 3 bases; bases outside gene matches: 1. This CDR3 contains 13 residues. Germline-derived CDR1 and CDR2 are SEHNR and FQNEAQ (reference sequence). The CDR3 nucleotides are TGTGCCAGCAGCTCAGGGGGCCACACTGAAGCTTTCTTT. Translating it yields CASSSGGHTEAFF.

The CDR3 loop is CASSSLQGGGSPLHF. As DNA, the CDR3 is TGTGCCAGCAGCTCCCTCCAGGGTGGTGGTTCACCCCTCCACTTT. The gene calls are TRBV6-6 and TRBJ1-6; TRBD1 might be the D (5 bases). V was cut by 6 bases and J by 9 bases, with 18 bases left in between. The V gene's germline CDR1 is MNHNY and CDR2 SVGAGI (reference sequence). This CDR3 spans 15 amino acids.

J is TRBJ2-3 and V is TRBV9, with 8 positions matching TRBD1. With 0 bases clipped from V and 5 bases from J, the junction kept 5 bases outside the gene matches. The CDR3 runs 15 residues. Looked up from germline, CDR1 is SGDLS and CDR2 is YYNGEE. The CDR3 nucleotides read TGTGCCAGCAGCGTAGCTACAGGGGGTAAAGATACGCAGTATTTT. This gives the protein CASSVATGGKDTQYF.

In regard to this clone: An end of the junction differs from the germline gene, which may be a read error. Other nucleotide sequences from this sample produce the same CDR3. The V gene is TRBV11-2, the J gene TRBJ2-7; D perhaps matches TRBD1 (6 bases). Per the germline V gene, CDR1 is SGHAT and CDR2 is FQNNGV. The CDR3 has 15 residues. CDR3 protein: CASSLEGTFTYEQYF. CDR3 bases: TGTGCCAGCAGCTTGGAAGGGACATTCACCTATGAGCAGTACTTC.